These 18 T cell receptor beta chains were all obtained from the same sample, sequenced in a study of CD8 T cells in Susac syndrome. A quantity of roughly 0.5 to 1 ug RNA underwent reverse transcription using random hexamers. TCRdb re-called the immunoSEQ multiplex PCR reads through MiXCR, storing one row per CDR3 protein. Of 200,000 to 250,000 distinct CDR3 sequences listed, around 93% are singletons. The source material was CD4+ T cells from PBMCs. Every receptor here comes from a human donor with Susac syndrome.

The V and J genes are TRBV20-1 and TRBJ2-3, with D perhaps matching TRBD1 (5 bases). Trimming took off 2 bases at V and 1 base at J, with 16 bases between the two ends. This CDR3 has 16 amino acids. Per the germline V gene, CDR1 is DFQATT and CDR2 is SNEGSKA (reference sequence). CDR3 nucleotide sequence: TGCAGTGCTAGACAGGGCGCCGGATCTCGCACAGATACGCAGTATTTT. It codes for CSARQGAGSRTDTQYF.

The chain couples TRBV20-1 to TRBJ1-5, with D tentatively TRBD1 (5 bases). Germline CDR1 DFQATT, CDR2 SNEGSKA (reference sequence). The V and J ends lost 7 bases and 3 bases respectively, with 19 bases between them. The CDR3 consists of 15 residues. CDR3 residues: CSVPEGGATNQPQHF. The DNA of the CDR3 is TGCAGTGTCCCCGAAGGAGGGGCCACCAATCAGCCCCAGCATTTT.

The chain recombines TRBV7-2 with TRBJ1-5; D not resolved. The CDR3 is 13 residues long. Between the trimmed V and J ends, which lost 5 bases and 5 bases, there was a span of 10 bases. In germline, CDR1 is SGHTA, CDR2 FQGNSA. The CDR3 spells CASSRSGDQPQHF. Here the CDR3 DNA reads TGTGCCAGCAGCCGCAGTGGGGATCAGCCCCAGCATTTT. Variable domain in full (rest from reference TRBV7-2 and TRBJ1-5): GAGVSQSPSNKVTEKGKDVELRCDPISGHTALYWYRQSLGQGLEFLIYFQGNSAPDKSGLPSDRFSAERTGGSVSTLTIQRTQQEDSAVYLCASSRSGDQPQHFGDGTRLSIL.

This chain links TRBV6-2 or TRBV6-3 with TRBJ1-2; D is perhaps TRBD1 (5 bases). The CDR3 is 13 amino acids. The V and J ends lost 2 bases and 6 bases respectively, with 10 bases between them. CDR1 is MNHEY and CDR2 is SVGEGT in the germline V gene. The CDR3 region has the DNA TGTGCCAGCAGTTACCGGGACGTCCATGGCTACACCTTC. It is translated as CASSYRDVHGYTF.

CDR3 DNA: TGTGCCATCAGTGAGCGGGGAAGGCAGCAGTTCTTC. As protein: CAISERGRQQFF. The gene calls are TRBV10-3 and TRBJ2-1; the D gene is possibly TRBD2 (5 bases). The CDR3 is made up of 12 amino acids. V dropped 2 bases and J dropped 11 bases, with 10 bases sitting between them. Germline V gives CDR1 ENHRY, CDR2 SYGVKD.

CDR3 nucleotides: TGTGCCAGCAGCTTAGGGAGGGGAGTCGGGGAGCTGTTTTTT. It codes for CASSLGRGVGELFF. This chain links TRBV11-2 with TRBJ2-2; the D gene is possibly TRBD2 (6 bases). CDR3 length: 14 amino acids. Germline V lookup: CDR1 SGHAT, CDR2 FQNNGV. V was trimmed by 1 base and J by 7 bases, leaving 10 bases between them.

The V gene is TRBV11-2, the J gene TRBJ2-1, with D unresolved. CDR1 is SGHAT, CDR2 FQNNGV, per germline. The length of the CDR3 is 14 residues. V was cut by 0 bases and J by 7 bases, with 10 bases left in between. The CDR3 coding sequence is TGTGCCAGCAGCTTAGATCGCGTTGGGAATGAGCAGTTCTTC. It codes for CASSLDRVGNEQFF.

J is TRBJ2-1 and V is TRBV7-9, with D unresolved. Trimming cost V 1 base and J 3 bases, with 7 bases left between them. The CDR3 length is 14 residues. CDR1 is SEHNR, CDR2 FQNEAQ, per germline (reference sequence). CDR3 protein: CASSLEAGYNEQFF. For the CDR3, the DNA is TGTGCCAGCAGCTTAGAGGCTGGCTACAATGAGCAGTTCTTC.

The genes are TRBV4-3 and TRBJ1-1; 8 bases align to TRBD1. The ends lost 4 bases at V and 0 bases at J; junction bases unmatched: 4. The CDR3 is 15 amino acids. Germline V gives CDR1 LGHNA, CDR2 YSLEER. The CDR3 DNA follows: TGCGCCAGCAGCCTTGAACAGGGGGTGAACACTGAAGCTTTCTTT. Its translation is CASSLEQGVNTEAFF.

A single count supports this clonotype. The rearrangement links TRBV20-1 to TRBJ1-4; no firm D call. CDR1 is DFQATT and CDR2 is SNEGSKA in the germline V gene (reference sequence). The CDR3 has 14 amino acids. Trimming removed 5 bases from V and 0 bases from J, with 10 bases in between. The CDR3 protein is CSAQPPTTNEKLFF. The CDR3 bases are TGCAGTGCTCAGCCCCCAACAACTAATGAAAAACTGTTTTTT.

CDR3 residues: CASSGGRSSPLHF. DNA for the CDR3: TGTGCCAGCAGCGGGGGTCGGAGTTCACCCCTCCACTTT. V is TRBV2 and J is TRBJ1-6, with TRBD1 as a possible D gene (5 bases). V was pared by 6 bases and J by 9 bases, with 12 bases between. Germline CDR1 reads SNHLY; CDR2 reads FYNNEI. The CDR3 is 13 residues long.

V gene TRBV5-1 combines with J gene TRBJ1-2; no firm D call. Germline values: CDR1 SGHRS, CDR2 YFSETQ. The CDR3 spans 15 residues. Trimming left V 4 bases short and J 0 bases short, with 13 bases between. The CDR3 region has the DNA TGCGCCAGCAGCCCCTATCCTCAAACTAACTATGGCTACACCTTC. It specifies CASSPYPQTNYGYTF.

The rearrangement links TRBV30 to TRBJ1-1; 7 bases are shared with TRBD1. CDR1 and CDR2 (germline): GTSNPN, SVGIG (reference sequence). Germline trimming cut 3 bases from V and 5 bases from J; bases unmatched to any gene: 6. This CDR3 is built from 13 residues. CDR3 sequence (DNA): TGTGCCTGGAGCCTAGGGACAGTTACTGAAGCTTTCTTT. Protein: CAWSLGTVTEAFF.

V gene TRBV19 combines with J gene TRBJ1-1; a weak D match, TRBD1 (5 bases). The V gene lost 6 bases and the J gene lost 5 bases, with 16 bases spanning the gap. From germline, CDR1 is LNHDA and CDR2 SQIVND (reference sequence). This CDR3 is built from 14 residues. The chain's CDR3 is CASSSSWGRTEAFF. DNA for the CDR3: TGTGCCAGTAGCTCCTCGTGGGGACGGACTGAAGCTTTCTTT.

The chain links TRBV29-1 to TRBJ2-3; 9 bases agree with TRBD2. There are 16 residues in the CDR3. Trimming removed 6 bases from V and 2 bases from J; junction bases left unmatched: 12. Germline V lookup: CDR1 SQVTM, CDR2 ANQGSEA. CDR3 sequence (DNA): TGCAGCGTCTTAGCGGGGGCCTTGAGGGCCACAGATACGCAGTATTTT. Its translation: CSVLAGALRATDTQYF.

This chain uses TRBV19 with TRBJ2-3; maybe TRBD1 (5 bases). The CDR3 sequence is 15 residues long. Trimming cost V 1 base and J 1 base, with 9 bases left between them. Germline CDR1 is LNHDA and CDR2 is SQIVND (reference sequence). CDR3 in amino acids: CASSIGGGGTDTQYF. For the CDR3, the DNA is TGTGCCAGTAGTATAGGGGGCGGTGGCACAGATACGCAGTATTTT.

The chain has TRBV28 and TRBJ1-2; D ambiguous. V was shortened by 7 bases and J by 8 bases, with 11 bases between the two germline ends. The CDR3 sequence is 11 residues long. Germline V gene data show CDR1 as MDHEN and CDR2 as SYDVKM. CDR3 in DNA: TGTGCCAGCACTGCACACTGGGGCTACACCTTC. Its protein is CASTAHWGYTF.

The chain is built from TRBV18 and TRBJ2-3; 8 bases agree with TRBD2. The length of the CDR3 is 16 residues. Germline V lookup: CDR1 KGHSH, CDR2 LQKENI. The V segment lost 6 bases and the J segment 0 bases; nucleotides outside the gene matches: 8. The CDR3 DNA is TGTGCCAGCTCTCCCCCCAGCGGGGGTAGCACAGATACGCAGTATTTT. Encoded protein: CASSPPSGGSTDTQYF.